This T cell receptor (beta chain) was documented in a study of shared clonotypes between healthy human individuals. General observations from the study: Rarefaction exposed incomplete sorted-subset sequencing despite large depth.

Sorted-subset replicate PCRs used 150 to 200 ng DNA, 25,000 to 30,000 T cell genomes. Sequencing used immunoSEQ multiplex PCR; TCRdb keeps in-frame clones, though not all of them. The data hold about 2.4 million clones, with roughly 93% observed a single time. V gave up 5 bases and J gave up 4 bases; unmatched junction bases: 9. CDR3 length: 17 residues. CDR1 SGHVS and CDR2 FQNEAQ come from the germline V gene. For this clone: The target antigen is unknown.

Sample: naive CD4+ T cells from PBMCs. Subset indicated: CD45RA+ positively selected. The gene calls are TRBV7-8 and TRBJ1-5; TRBD1 matches 12 bases. This sequence was found in a man aged 18 to 29 in good health. Some clones in this sample may be carry-over from other donors' samples. The CDR3 spells CASSHRDRGRKNQPQHF. As DNA, the CDR3 is TGTGCCAGCAGCCACCGGGACAGGGGGCGAAAAAATCAGCCCCAGCATTTT.